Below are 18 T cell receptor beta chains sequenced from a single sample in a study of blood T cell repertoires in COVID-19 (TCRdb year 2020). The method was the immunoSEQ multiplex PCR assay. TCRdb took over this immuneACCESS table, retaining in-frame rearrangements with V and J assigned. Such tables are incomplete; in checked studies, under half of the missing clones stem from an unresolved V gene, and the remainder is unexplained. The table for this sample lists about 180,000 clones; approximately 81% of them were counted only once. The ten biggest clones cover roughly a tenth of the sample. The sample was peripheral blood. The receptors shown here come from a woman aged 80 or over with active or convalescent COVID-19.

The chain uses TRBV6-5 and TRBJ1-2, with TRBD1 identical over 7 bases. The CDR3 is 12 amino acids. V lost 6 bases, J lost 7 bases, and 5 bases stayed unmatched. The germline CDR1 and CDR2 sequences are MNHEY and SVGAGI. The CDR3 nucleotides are TGTGCCAGCAGACGGCAGGGGGGTGGCTACACCTTC. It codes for CASRRQGGGYTF.

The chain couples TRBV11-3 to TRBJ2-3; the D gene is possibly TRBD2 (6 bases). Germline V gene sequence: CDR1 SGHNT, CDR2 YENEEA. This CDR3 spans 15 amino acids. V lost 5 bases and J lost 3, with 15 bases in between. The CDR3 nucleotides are TGTGCCAGCAGCCCCGGGGGAGCTTCGACAGATACGCAGTATTTT. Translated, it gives CASSPGGASTDTQYF. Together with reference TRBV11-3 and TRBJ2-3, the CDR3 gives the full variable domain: EAGVVQSPRYKIIEKKQPVAFWCNPISGHNTLYWYLQNLGQGPELLIRYENEEAVDDSQLPKDRFSAERLKGVDSTLKIQPAELGDSAVYLCASSPGGASTDTQYFGPGTRLTVL.

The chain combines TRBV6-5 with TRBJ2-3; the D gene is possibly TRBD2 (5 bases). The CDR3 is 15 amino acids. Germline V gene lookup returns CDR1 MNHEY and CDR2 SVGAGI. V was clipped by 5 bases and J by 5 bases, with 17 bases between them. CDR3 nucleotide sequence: TGTGCCAGCAGTACCCGGCCCTTAAGCGGAGATACGCAGTATTTT. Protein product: CASSTRPLSGDTQYF.

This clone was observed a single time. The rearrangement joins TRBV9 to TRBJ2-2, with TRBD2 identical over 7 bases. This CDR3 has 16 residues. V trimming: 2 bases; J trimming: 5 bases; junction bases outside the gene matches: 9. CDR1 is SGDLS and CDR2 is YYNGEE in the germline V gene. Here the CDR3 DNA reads TGTGCCAGCAGCGTTTTTTCGGGAGGAGGGACCGGGGAGCTGTTTTTT. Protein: CASSVFSGGGTGELFF.

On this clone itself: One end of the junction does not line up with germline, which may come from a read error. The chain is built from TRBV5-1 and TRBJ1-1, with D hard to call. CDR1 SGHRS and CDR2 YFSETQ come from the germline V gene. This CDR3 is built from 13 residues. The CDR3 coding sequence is TGCGCCGGCAGCTTGGAGAGAAACACTGAAGCTTTCTTT. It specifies CAGSLERNTEAFF.

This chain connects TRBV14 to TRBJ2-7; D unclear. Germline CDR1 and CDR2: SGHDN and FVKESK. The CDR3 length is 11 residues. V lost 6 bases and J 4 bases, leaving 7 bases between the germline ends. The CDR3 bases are TGTGCCAGCAGTCACTCTTACGAGCAGTACTTC. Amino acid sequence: CASSHSYEQYF.

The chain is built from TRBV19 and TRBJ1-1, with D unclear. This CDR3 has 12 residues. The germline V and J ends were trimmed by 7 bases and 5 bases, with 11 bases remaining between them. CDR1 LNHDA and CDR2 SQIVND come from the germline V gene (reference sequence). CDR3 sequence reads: CASTDRRTEAFF. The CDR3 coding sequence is TGTGCCAGTACCGACCGCAGGACTGAAGCTTTCTTT.

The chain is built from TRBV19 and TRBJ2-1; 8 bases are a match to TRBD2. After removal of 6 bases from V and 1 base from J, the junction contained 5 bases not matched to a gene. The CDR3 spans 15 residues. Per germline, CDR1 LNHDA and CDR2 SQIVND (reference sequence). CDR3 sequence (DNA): TGTGCCAGTAGACAGCTAGCGGGTTCCTACAATGAGCAGTTCTTC. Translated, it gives CASRQLAGSYNEQFF.

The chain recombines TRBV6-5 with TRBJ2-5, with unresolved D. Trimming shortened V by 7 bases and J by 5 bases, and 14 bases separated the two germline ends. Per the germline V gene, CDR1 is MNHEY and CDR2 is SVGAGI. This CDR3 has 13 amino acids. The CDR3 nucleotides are TGTGCCAGCACCATCAGTATCGGGGAGACCCAGTACTTC. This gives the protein CASTISIGETQYF.

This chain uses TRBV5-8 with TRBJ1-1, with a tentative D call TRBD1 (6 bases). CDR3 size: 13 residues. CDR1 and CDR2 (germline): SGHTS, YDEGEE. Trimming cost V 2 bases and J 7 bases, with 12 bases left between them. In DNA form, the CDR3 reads TGTGCCAGCAGCTTTGACAGGAGAAGTGAAGCTTTCTTT. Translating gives CASSFDRRSEAFF. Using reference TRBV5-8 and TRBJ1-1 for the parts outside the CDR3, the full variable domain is EAGVTQSPTHLIKTRGQQATLRCSPISGHTSVYWYQQALGLGLQFLLWYDEGEERNRGNFPPRFSGRQFPNYSSELNVNALELEDSALYLCASSFDRRSEAFFGQGTRLTVV.

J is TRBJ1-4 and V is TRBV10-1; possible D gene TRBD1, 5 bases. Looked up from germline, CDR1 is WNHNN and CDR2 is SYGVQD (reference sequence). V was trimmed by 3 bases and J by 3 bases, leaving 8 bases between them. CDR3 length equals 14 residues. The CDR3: CASSEAGSNEKLFF. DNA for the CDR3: TGCGCCAGCAGTGAAGCAGGGTCTAATGAAAAACTGTTTTTT.

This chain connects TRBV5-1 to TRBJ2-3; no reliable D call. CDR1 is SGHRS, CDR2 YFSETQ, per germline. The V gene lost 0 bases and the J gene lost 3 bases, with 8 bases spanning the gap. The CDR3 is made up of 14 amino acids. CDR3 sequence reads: CASSLVLRTDTQYF. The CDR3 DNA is TGCGCCAGCAGCTTGGTCTTGAGGACAGATACGCAGTATTTT.

The CDR3 reads CASSQRTSGGEQFF. CDR3 nucleotide sequence: TGTGCCAGCAGCCAGAGGACTAGCGGGGGAGAGCAGTTCTTC. The chain couples TRBV5-4 to TRBJ2-1, with 13 bases identical to TRBD2. This CDR3 is built from 14 residues. CDR1 is SGHNT, CDR2 YYREEE, per germline (reference sequence). Trimming at V came to 4 bases and at J to 10 bases, leaving 5 bases not matched to a gene.

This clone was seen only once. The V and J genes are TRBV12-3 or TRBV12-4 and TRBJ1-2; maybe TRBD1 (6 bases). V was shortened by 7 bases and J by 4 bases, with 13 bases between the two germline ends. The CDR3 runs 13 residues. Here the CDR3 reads CASTQQGSYGYTF. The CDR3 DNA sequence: TGTGCCAGCACCCAACAGGGAAGCTATGGCTACACCTTC.

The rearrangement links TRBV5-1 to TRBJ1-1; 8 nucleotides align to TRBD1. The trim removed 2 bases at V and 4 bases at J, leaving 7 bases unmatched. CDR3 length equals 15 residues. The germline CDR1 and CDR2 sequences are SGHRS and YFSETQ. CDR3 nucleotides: TGCGCCAGCAGCTTCCGGACAGGGCGAGGCACTGAAGCTTTCTTT. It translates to CASSFRTGRGTEAFF.

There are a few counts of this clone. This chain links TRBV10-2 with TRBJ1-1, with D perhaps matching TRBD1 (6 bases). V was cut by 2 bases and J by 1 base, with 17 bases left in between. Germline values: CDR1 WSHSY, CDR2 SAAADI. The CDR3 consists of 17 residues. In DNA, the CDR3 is TGCGCCAGCAGTGAGGGCCAGGGGATTTTTGGGAACACTGAAGCTTTCTTT. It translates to CASSEGQGIFGNTEAFF.

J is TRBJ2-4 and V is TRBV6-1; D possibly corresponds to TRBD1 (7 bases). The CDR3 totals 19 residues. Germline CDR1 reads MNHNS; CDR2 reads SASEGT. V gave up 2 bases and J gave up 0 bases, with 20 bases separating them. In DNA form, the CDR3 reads TGTGCCAGCAGTGAATCCTCAGGGGGGCTAAAACGAGCCAAAAACATTCAGTACTTC. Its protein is CASSESSGGLKRAKNIQYF.

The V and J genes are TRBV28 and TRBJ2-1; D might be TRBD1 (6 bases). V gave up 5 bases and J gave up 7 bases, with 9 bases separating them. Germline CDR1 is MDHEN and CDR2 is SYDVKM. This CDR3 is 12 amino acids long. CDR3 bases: TGTGCCAGCAGTATACAGGGAAATGAGCAGTTCTTC. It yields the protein CASSIQGNEQFF.